The clone carrying this T cell receptor beta chain was seen just once. The data stem from a study of blood T cell repertoires in COVID-19. As for the study in general: Acute-phase and convalescent COVID-19 samples originated in the United States, Italy and Spain.

The assay was immunoSEQ multiplex PCR, and TCRdb's table has in-frame clones only and misses some. The sample includes around 370,000 clones, about 90% of them seen just once. V lost 5 bases and J 8 bases, leaving 9 bases between the germline ends. The CDR3 has 12 residues. The germline V gene encodes CDR1 PRHDT and CDR2 FYEKMQ (reference sequence). The sample was peripheral blood. The TCR was taken from a man between 18 and 35 years old with active or convalescent COVID-19. The V gene is TRBV13, the J gene TRBJ1-4, with a tentative D call TRBD1 (5 bases). DNA of the CDR3: TGTGCCAGCAGCCTGGAGGGGGAAAAACTGTTTTTT. Its translation is CASSLEGEKLFF.